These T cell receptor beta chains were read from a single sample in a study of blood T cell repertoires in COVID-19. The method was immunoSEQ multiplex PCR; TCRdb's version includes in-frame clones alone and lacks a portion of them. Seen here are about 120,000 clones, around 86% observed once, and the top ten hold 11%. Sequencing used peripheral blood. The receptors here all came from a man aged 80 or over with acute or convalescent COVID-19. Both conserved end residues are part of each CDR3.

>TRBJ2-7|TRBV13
CASSLEGRADYEQYF
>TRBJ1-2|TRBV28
CASSPRTENYGYTF
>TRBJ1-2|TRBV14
CASRGTGKSNYGYTF
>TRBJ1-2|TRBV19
CASTPGSRVTYGYTF
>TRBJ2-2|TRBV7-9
CASSPPSGSTGELFF
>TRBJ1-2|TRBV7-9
CASSVGTADGYTF
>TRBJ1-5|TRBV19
CASSGLGGNNQPQHF
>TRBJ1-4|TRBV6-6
CASRGGDEKLFF
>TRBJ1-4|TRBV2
CASSEGGEKLFF
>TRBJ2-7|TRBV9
CASSPRDRGLYEQYF
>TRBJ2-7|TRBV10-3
CAISEQSYEQYF
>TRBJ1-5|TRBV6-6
CASSSGGGGGNQPQHF
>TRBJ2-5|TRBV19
CASSTQQETQYF
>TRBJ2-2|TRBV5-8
CASITRYRGSGELFF
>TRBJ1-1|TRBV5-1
CASSFDRMNTEAFF
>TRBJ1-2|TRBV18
CASSPGRAGRYGYTF
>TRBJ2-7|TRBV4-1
CASSQNSGSSYEQYF
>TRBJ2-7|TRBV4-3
CASSSGTGVYEQYF
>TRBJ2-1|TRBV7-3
CASSVSRAPYNEQFF
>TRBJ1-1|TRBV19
CASSIQGNTEAFF
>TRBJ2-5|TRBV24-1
CATSDGSGVETQYF
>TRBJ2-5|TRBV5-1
CASSLGTSRETQYF
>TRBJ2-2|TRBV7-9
CASIRGNTGELFF
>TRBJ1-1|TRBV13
CASSSLRGGTEAFF
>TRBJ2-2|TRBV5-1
CASSLGGIRFSGELFF
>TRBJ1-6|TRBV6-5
CASSYWSGDYNSPLHF
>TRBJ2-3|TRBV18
CASSLYYRGTSTDTQYF
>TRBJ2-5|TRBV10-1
CASTERGQETQYF
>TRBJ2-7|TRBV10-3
CAISGSPGLSTSGTSYEQYF
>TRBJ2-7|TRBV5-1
CASSLAQGSHEQYF
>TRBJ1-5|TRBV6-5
CASRPGSNQPQHF
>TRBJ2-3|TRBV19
CASSITGLGGDTQYF
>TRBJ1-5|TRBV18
CASSPGTGNQPQHF
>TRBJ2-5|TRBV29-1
CSVGAAGGLETQYF
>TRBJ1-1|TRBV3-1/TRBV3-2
CASSKTGGTEAFF